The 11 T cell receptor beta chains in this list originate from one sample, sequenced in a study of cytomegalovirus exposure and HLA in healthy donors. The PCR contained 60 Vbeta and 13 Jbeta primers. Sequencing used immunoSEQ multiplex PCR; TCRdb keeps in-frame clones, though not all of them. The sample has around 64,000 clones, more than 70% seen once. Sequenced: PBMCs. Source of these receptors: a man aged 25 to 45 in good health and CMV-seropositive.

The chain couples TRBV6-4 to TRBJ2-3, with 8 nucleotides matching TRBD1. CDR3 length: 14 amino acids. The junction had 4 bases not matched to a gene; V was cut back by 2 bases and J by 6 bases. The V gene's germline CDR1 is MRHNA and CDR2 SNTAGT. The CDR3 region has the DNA TGTGCCAGCAGTGACACAGGGGGATCGGATACGCAGTATTTT. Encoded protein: CASSDTGGSDTQYF.

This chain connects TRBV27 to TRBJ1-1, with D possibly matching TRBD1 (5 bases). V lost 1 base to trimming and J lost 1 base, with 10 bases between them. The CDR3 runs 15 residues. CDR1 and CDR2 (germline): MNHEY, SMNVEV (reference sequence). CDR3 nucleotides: TGTGCCAGCAGTTTATTGAGACAGACGAACACTGAAGCTTTCTTT. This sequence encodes CASSLLRQTNTEAFF.

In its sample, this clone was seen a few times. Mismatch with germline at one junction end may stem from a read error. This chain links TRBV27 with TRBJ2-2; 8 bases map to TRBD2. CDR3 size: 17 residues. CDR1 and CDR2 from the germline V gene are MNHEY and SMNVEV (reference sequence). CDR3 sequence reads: CASSPGRVRPHRGGAVF. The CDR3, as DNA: TGTGCCAGCAGCCCGGGCCGGGTCCGACCTCACCGGGGGGGAGCTGTTTTT.

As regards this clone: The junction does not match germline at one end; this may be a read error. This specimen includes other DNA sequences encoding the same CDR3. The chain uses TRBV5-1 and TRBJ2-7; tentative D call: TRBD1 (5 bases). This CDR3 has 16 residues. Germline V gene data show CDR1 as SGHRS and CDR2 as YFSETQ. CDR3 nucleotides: TGTGCCAGCAGCTTGAGTTTCAGGCAGGGTAGTTACGAGCAGTACTTC. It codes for CASSLSFRQGSYEQYF.

The CDR3 DNA reads TGTGCCAGCAGCCAAGATCTAACAGGGGGCTATGGCTACACCTTC. Its protein product is CASSQDLTGGYGYTF. The chain uses TRBV4-2 and TRBJ1-2, with 8 bases fitting TRBD1. Germline V gene lookup returns CDR1 LGHNA and CDR2 YNFKEQ. Trimming cost V 0 bases and J 4 bases; bases outside gene matches: 4. The CDR3 runs to 15 residues.

CDR3 loop: CASSSGTGFGVETQYF. The CDR3 DNA reads TGTGCCAGCAGCTCCGGGACAGGGTTCGGGGTGGAGACCCAGTACTTC. The chain couples TRBV7-2 to TRBJ2-5; 9 positions agree with TRBD1. J lost 5 bases, V lost 4 bases, and 11 bases had no gene match. Germline CDR1 is SGHTA and CDR2 is FQGNSA. The CDR3 length is 16 residues.

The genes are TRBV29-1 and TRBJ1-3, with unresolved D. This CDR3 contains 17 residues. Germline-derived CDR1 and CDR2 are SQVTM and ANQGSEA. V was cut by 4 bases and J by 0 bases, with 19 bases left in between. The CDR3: CSVGLQSTTSSGNTIYF. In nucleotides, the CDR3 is TGCAGCGTTGGATTACAATCGACAACGAGCTCTGGAAACACCATATATTTT.

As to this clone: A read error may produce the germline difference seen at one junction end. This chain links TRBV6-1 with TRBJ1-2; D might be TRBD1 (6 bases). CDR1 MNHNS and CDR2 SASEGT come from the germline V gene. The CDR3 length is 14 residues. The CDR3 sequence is CASRRGQPSYGYPF. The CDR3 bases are TGTGCCAGCAGACGAGGACAGCCCTCCTATGGCTACCCCTTC.

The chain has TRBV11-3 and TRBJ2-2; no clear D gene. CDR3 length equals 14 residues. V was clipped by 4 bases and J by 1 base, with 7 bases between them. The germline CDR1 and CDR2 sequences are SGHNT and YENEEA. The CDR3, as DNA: TGTGCCAGCAGCTATAGCCTGAACACCGGGGAGCTGTTTTTT. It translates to CASSYSLNTGELFF.

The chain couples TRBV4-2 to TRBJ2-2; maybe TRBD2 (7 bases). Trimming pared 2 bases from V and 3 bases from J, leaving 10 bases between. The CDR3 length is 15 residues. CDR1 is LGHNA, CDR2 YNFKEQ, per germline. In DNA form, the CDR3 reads TGTGCCAGCAGCCAATCGCGGGGGCACACCGGGGAGCTGTTTTTT. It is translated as CASSQSRGHTGELFF.

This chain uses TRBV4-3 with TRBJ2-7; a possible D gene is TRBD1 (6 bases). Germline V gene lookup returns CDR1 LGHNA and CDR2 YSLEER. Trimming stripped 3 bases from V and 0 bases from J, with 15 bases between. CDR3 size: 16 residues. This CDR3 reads CASSHSRQASSYEQYF. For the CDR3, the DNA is TGCGCCAGCAGCCACTCCAGACAGGCCAGCTCCTACGAGCAGTACTTC.